Shown below are 30 T cell receptor beta chains from a single sample sequenced in a study of naive and memory T cell subsets. Ligated cDNA underwent four rounds of PCR with nested alpha and beta constant region primers and SP2. TCRdb re-called the 5' RACE reads through MiXCR, storing one row per CDR3 protein. The table shows more than 45,000 distinct CDR3 sequences, with approximately 4.5% occurring only once. An oligonucleotide containing a UMI was ligated to the 3' end of TCR cDNA. Receptors were obtained from a female donor in good health.

This clonotype appeared many times. The chain combines TRBV20-1 with TRBJ1-2; D remains ambiguous. This CDR3 region has 15 residues. CDR1 and CDR2 from the germline V gene are DFQATT and SNEGSKA (reference sequence). The ends were cut back, 0 bases at V and 6 bases at J, with 17 bases in the middle. The CDR3 nucleotides read TGCAGTGCTAGAGATCCGGGGATGGTGTACCATGGCTACACCTTC. It is translated as CSARDPGMVYHGYTF.

The rearrangement joins TRBV19 to TRBJ2-5; D is possibly TRBD2 (5 bases). Trimming shortened V by 2 bases and J by 5 bases, and 12 bases separated the two germline ends. This CDR3 contains 14 residues. Germline loops: CDR1 LNHDA, CDR2 SQIVND (reference sequence). The CDR3 DNA reads TGTGCCAGTAGTATATCGGCGGGCCCGGAGACCCAGTACTTC. Translated: CASSISAGPETQYF.

This clonotype was counted many times. The J gene is TRBJ2-7, the V gene TRBV5-1; 9 nucleotides match TRBD2. Germline trimming cut 1 base from V and 4 bases from J; bases unmatched to any gene: 9. The CDR3 is 16 residues long. Germline V CDR1 and CDR2: SGHRS, YFSETQ. The CDR3 protein is CASSLSEAGGPYEQYF. The DNA for the CDR3 is TGCGCCAGCAGCTTGAGTGAAGCGGGAGGCCCTTACGAGCAGTACTTC.

Only one count was recorded for this clonotype. Possible read error: a much larger clone is one base away. V gene TRBV20-1 combines with J gene TRBJ2-7; D may be TRBD1 (5 bases). In germline, CDR1 is DFQATT, CDR2 SNEGSKA (reference sequence). This CDR3 is built from 13 residues. Deletions cut 7 bases from V and 1 base from J, with 14 bases between. The CDR3 spells CSVLRVSSYEQYF. In DNA, the CDR3 is TGCAGTGTCCTCAGGGTTTCGTCCTACGAGCAGTACTTC.

The chain has TRBV30 and TRBJ2-7; D gene unclear. Trimming removed 5 bases at V and 6 bases at J, with 17 bases between. CDR1 and CDR2 (germline): GTSNPN, SVGIG (reference sequence). CDR3 length: 13 residues. CDR3: CAWDVVRVGEQYF. CDR3 nucleotide sequence: TGTGCCTGGGATGTGGTTAGGGTAGGCGAGCAGTACTTC. Full variable domain (rest looked up from reference TRBV30 and TRBJ2-7): SQTIHQWPATLVQPVGSPLSLECTVEGTSNPNLYWYRQAAGRGLQLLFYSVGIGQISSEVPQNLSASRPQDRQFILSSKKLLLSDSGFYLCAWDVVRVGEQYFGPGTRLTVT.

This clonotype appeared many times. The chain uses TRBV7-9 and TRBJ2-1, with 9 bases identical to TRBD2. The CDR3 contains 15 residues. The ends lost 4 bases at V and 9 bases at J; junction bases unmatched: 10. Germline loops: CDR1 SEHNR, CDR2 FQNEAQ (reference sequence). The CDR3 region is CASSSGTSPWGEQFF. The CDR3 DNA follows: TGTGCCAGCAGCTCCGGGACTAGCCCTTGGGGTGAGCAGTTCTTC.

The chain links TRBV6-6 to TRBJ2-2, with D unresolved. The germline V and J ends were trimmed by 2 bases and 3 bases, with 16 bases remaining between them. This CDR3 has 17 residues. Germline CDR1 and CDR2: MNHNY and SVGAGI (reference sequence). The CDR3: CASSYPWTSSDTGELFF. In DNA form, the CDR3 reads TGTGCCAGCAGTTACCCATGGACCTCCTCGGACACCGGGGAGCTGTTTTTT.

J is TRBJ2-7 and V is TRBV5-4; 11 bases agree with TRBD2. Per germline, CDR1 SGHNT and CDR2 YYREEE (reference sequence). The CDR3 extends over 17 amino acids. The V gene end was trimmed by 4 bases and the J gene end by 0 bases; junction bases not matched to a gene: 9. The CDR3 protein is CASSLGLAATSSYEQYF. The CDR3 DNA sequence: TGTGCCAGCAGCCTGGGACTAGCGGCGACGAGCTCCTACGAGCAGTACTTC. Variable domain in full (rest from reference TRBV5-4 and TRBJ2-7): ETGVTQSPTHLIKTRGQQVTLRCSSQSGHNTVSWYQQALGQGPQFIFQYYREEENGRGNFPPRFSGLQFPNYSSELNVNALELDDSALYLCASSLGLAATSSYEQYFGPGTRLTVT.

This chain uses TRBV28 with TRBJ1-6; 8 nucleotides agree with TRBD1. Trimming at V came to 9 bases and at J to 7 bases, leaving 17 bases not matched to a gene. CDR1 and CDR2 from the germline V gene are MDHEN and SYDVKM. There are 17 residues in the CDR3. This CDR3 reads CASLTWGRGQGNSPLHF. In DNA, the CDR3 is TGTGCCAGTCTTACCTGGGGCAGGGGGCAAGGGAATTCACCCCTCCACTTT. The full variable domain, rest sourced from reference TRBV28 and TRBJ1-6, is DVKVTQSSRYLVKRTGEKVFLECVQDMDHENMFWYRQDPGLGLRLIYFSYDVKMKEKGDIPEGYSVSREKKERFSLILESASTNQTSMYLCASLTWGRGQGNSPLHFGNGTRLTVT.

Ten or more counts support this clonotype. The chain has TRBV18 and TRBJ1-5; D call uncertain. V was cut by 6 bases and J by 3 bases, with 12 bases left in between. The CDR3 contains 14 residues. Germline V CDR1 and CDR2: KGHSH, LQKENI. This CDR3 reads CASSGFGFNQPQHF. The CDR3 DNA reads as TGTGCCAGCTCCGGATTTGGGTTCAATCAGCCCCAGCATTTT.

This clonotype was found many times. The rearrangement joins TRBV11-1 to TRBJ2-5; D uncertain. Trimming pared 3 bases from V and 4 bases from J, leaving 9 bases between. The CDR3 extends over 13 amino acids. Germline values: CDR1 SGHAT, CDR2 FQDESV (reference sequence). The CDR3 here is CASSFSPRETQYF. The CDR3 nucleotides read TGTGCCAGCAGCTTTAGCCCTCGAGAGACCCAGTACTTC.

Points on this clonotype: A much larger clonotype is one base distant, so this may be a read error. CDR3 DNA sequence: TGTGCCAGCAGCTGGGGTTATGAGCAGTTCTTC. Amino acids: CASSWGYEQFF. The V call is TRBV7-3, the J call TRBJ2-1; no firm D call. V lost 4 bases and J lost 8, with 6 bases in between. Germline V CDR1 and CDR2: SGHTA, FQGTGA. The CDR3 runs 11 residues.

This clonotype has ten or more counts. The chain recombines TRBV27 with TRBJ2-5; TRBD2 might be the D (5 bases). The CDR3 loop spans 15 amino acids. The V gene's germline CDR1 is MNHEY and CDR2 SMNVEV (reference sequence). V shed 2 bases and J shed 3 bases, with 13 bases lying between them. CDR3 amino acids: CASSLIGAAEETQYF. Written as DNA, the CDR3 is TGTGCCAGCAGTTTAATCGGAGCGGCAGAAGAGACCCAGTACTTC.

In this sample, this clonotype turned up a few times. J is TRBJ1-5 and V is TRBV27; 7 positions agree with TRBD1. This CDR3 region has 15 residues. From germline, CDR1 is MNHEY and CDR2 SMNVEV (reference sequence). The trim removed 7 bases at V and 16 bases at J, leaving 22 bases unmatched. CDR3 in DNA: TGTGCCAGCACCCATCGACCGGGACAGACGTCCGACGATCATTTT. Translating it yields CASTHRPGQTSDDHF.

This clonotype was counted only a few times. This chain joins TRBV20-1 and TRBJ2-3; 7 bases line up with TRBD2. The CDR3 length is 15 residues. Germline V gives CDR1 DFQATT, CDR2 SNEGSKA (reference sequence). V lost 7 bases and J lost 1; bases outside the gene matches: 11. CDR3 bases: TGCAGTGTCACTCCCCCTCTAGCGGGCACAGATACGCAGTATTTT. Translating it yields CSVTPPLAGTDTQYF.

This clonotype occurred many times. The chain links TRBV24-1 to TRBJ2-1; tentative D call: TRBD1 (6 bases). Germline V CDR1 and CDR2: KGHDR, SFDVKD. The CDR3 covers 17 residues. Trimming pared 1 base from V and 6 bases from J, leaving 18 bases between. CDR3 loop: CATSDFHHGQISNEQFF. CDR3 DNA: TGTGCCACCAGTGATTTTCATCATGGACAGATTTCCAATGAGCAGTTCTTC.

This clonotype was seen ten or more times. The V call is TRBV6-1, the J call TRBJ1-1; no definite D call. The CDR3 has 13 residues. Between the trimmed V and J ends, which lost 8 bases and 3 bases, there was a span of 13 bases. CDR1 is MNHNS, CDR2 SASEGT, per germline. CDR3 sequence reads: CASFGAVYTEAFF. CDR3 bases: TGTGCCAGCTTCGGAGCGGTCTACACTGAAGCTTTCTTT.

This rearrangement joins TRBV2 to TRBJ2-2, with D perhaps matching TRBD2 (5 bases). This CDR3 comprises 11 residues. V was trimmed by 6 bases and J by 6 bases, leaving 5 bases between them. The V gene's germline CDR1 is SNHLY and CDR2 FYNNEI. As DNA, the CDR3 is TGTGCCAGCAGGGAGGCCGGGGAGCTGTTTTTT. It codes for CASREAGELFF.

This clonotype showed up many times. The CDR3 DNA sequence: TGTGCCAGCAATCCCCCGGGACAGGTCAATCAGCCCCAGCATTTT. As protein: CASNPPGQVNQPQHF. The chain combines TRBV12-5 with TRBJ1-5, with TRBD1 identical over 8 bases. This CDR3 is built from 15 residues. Germline lookup yields CDR1 LGHNT and CDR2 FRNRAP.

This clonotype was seen at least ten times. The chain carries TRBV19 and TRBJ1-5; 11 bases line up with TRBD1. Germline V gene data show CDR1 as LNHDA and CDR2 as SQIVND (reference sequence). There are 14 residues in the CDR3. The V and J ends lost 4 bases and 6 bases, in that order; junction bases with no gene match: 2. This CDR3 is CASSRTGGVQPQHF. The DNA of the CDR3 is TGTGCCAGTAGTAGGACAGGGGGCGTTCAGCCCCAGCATTTT.

This clonotype was observed many times. The chain carries TRBV5-1 and TRBJ1-2; D remains unclear. V was cut by 2 bases and J by 2 bases, with 10 bases left in between. The length of the CDR3 is 14 residues. Per germline, CDR1 SGHRS and CDR2 YFSETQ. The CDR3 DNA sequence: TGCGCCAGCAGCTTAAATGACGGAAACTATGGCTACACCTTC. Amino acids: CASSLNDGNYGYTF. The whole variable domain, remainder taken from reference TRBV5-1 and TRBJ1-2, is KAGVTQTPRYLIKTRGQQVTLSCSPISGHRSVSWYQQTPGQGLQFLFEYFSETQRNKGNFPGRFSGRQFSNSRSEMNVSTLELGDSALYLCASSLNDGNYGYTFGSGTRLTVV.

This clonotype was counted ten times or more. The rearrangement uses TRBV5-4 and TRBJ1-4; no definite D call. In germline, CDR1 is SGHNT, CDR2 YYREEE (reference sequence). The CDR3 is 14 residues long. V gave up 0 bases and J gave up 3 bases, with 6 bases separating them. CDR3: CASSLESSNEKLFF. DNA of the CDR3: TGTGCCAGCAGCTTGGAGAGTTCTAATGAAAAACTGTTTTTT.

This clonotype was found many times. The chain is built from TRBV3-1 and TRBJ2-7; 9 bases are shared with TRBD2. Germline values: CDR1 LGHDT, CDR2 YNNKEL (reference sequence). The CDR3 runs to 15 residues. The V gene end was trimmed by 1 base and the J gene end by 2 bases; junction bases not matched to a gene: 3. CDR3 in amino acids: CASSQGIAGAYEQYF. Here the CDR3 DNA reads TGTGCCAGCAGCCAAGGTATAGCGGGAGCCTACGAGCAGTACTTC.

This clonotype was counted between two and nine times. This sequence joins TRBV19 and TRBJ2-2; 8 bases fit TRBD2. There are 15 residues in the CDR3. CDR1 LNHDA and CDR2 SQIVND come from the germline V gene (reference sequence). The V and J ends lost 5 bases and 2 bases, in that order; junction bases with no gene match: 4. For the CDR3, the DNA is TGTGCCAGTAGTGTCCGGACTAGCAACACCGGGGAGCTGTTTTTT. This codes for CASSVRTSNTGELFF.

The chain recombines TRBV7-8 with TRBJ2-7; 8 bases align to TRBD2. The CDR3 has 15 residues. V trimming: 1 base; J trimming: 2 bases; junction bases outside the gene matches: 4. The V gene's germline CDR1 is SGHVS and CDR2 FQNEAQ. The CDR3 region has the DNA TGTGCCAGCAGCTTAGTAACTAGCGGTCCCTACGAGCAGTACTTC. It codes for CASSLVTSGPYEQYF.

The table lists this clonotype with many counts. The J gene is TRBJ2-5, the V gene TRBV4-1; 14 bases align to TRBD2. This CDR3 is built from 17 residues. CDR1 and CDR2 (germline): MGHRA, YSYEKL. V gave up 1 base and J gave up 5 bases; unmatched junction bases: 6. For the CDR3, the DNA is TGCGCCAGCAGCCAAGGACTAGCGGGAGGGCCTGGGGAGACCCAGTACTTC. Its translation: CASSQGLAGGPGETQYF.

This clonotype was found many times. The genes are TRBV29-1 and TRBJ2-2, with 7 bases aligning to TRBD2. This CDR3 has 13 amino acids. After removal of 7 bases from V and 4 bases from J, the junction contained 6 bases not matched to a gene. Germline V gene lookup returns CDR1 SQVTM and CDR2 ANQGSEA. CDR3 amino acids: CSAGLVGTGELFF. The DNA of the CDR3 is TGCAGCGCAGGACTAGTCGGCACCGGGGAGCTGTTTTTT.

This clonotype was recorded at least ten times. The chain has TRBV5-1 and TRBJ2-4; D possibly corresponds to TRBD2 (7 bases). Trimming removed 0 bases from V and 9 bases from J, with 13 bases in between. Germline loops: CDR1 SGHRS, CDR2 YFSETQ. The CDR3 sequence is 14 residues long. The CDR3 DNA sequence: TGCGCCAGCAGCTTGGATGGGGGGGCAGGCATTCAGTACTTC. Translating it yields CASSLDGGAGIQYF.

In this sample, this clonotype turned up many times. V is TRBV29-1 and J is TRBJ2-3, with a possible D match to TRBD1 (6 bases). CDR1 is SQVTM, CDR2 ANQGSEA, per germline. V was pared by 4 bases and J by 4 bases, with 12 bases between. The CDR3 covers 13 residues. The CDR3 bases are TGCAGCGTTGGTGCAGGGGCGGCAGATACGCAGTATTTT. It codes for CSVGAGAADTQYF.

This clonotype was seen many times. V gene TRBV29-1 combines with J gene TRBJ2-7; 11 bases line up with TRBD2. The germline CDR1 and CDR2 sequences are SQVTM and ANQGSEA. This CDR3 is 13 amino acids long. The V gene end was trimmed by 6 bases and the J gene end by 3 bases; junction bases not matched to a gene: 4. For the CDR3, the DNA is TGCAGCGTCGCCGGGACTAGCGGCTACGAGCAGTACTTC. Translation: CSVAGTSGYEQYF.